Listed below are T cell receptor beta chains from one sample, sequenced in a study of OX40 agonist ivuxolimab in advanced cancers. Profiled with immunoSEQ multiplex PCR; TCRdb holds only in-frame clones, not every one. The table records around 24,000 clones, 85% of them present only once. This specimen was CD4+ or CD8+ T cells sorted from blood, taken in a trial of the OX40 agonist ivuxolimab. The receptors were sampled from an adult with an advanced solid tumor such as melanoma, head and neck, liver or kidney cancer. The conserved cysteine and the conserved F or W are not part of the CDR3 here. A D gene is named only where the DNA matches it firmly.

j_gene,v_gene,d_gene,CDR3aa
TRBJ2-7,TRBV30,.,AWSVVYEQY
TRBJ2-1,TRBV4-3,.,ASSQDLTGSLEWDEQF
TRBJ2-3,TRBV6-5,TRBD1,ASSPRGLRTDTQY
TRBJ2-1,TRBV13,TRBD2,ASSGLTSGGPYNEQF
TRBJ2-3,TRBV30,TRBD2,AWSNVGGRGDTQY
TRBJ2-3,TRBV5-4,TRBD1,ASSAGTVTSTDTQY
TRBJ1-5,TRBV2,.,ASSEWVGGGNQPQH
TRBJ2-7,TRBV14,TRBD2,ASSQSGTSAYEQY
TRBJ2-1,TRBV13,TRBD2,ASSSRLAGYNEQF
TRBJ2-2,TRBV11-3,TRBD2,ASSLHLAVAGGELF
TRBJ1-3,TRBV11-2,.,ASSPTESGNTIY
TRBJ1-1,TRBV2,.,ASSEYGDTEAF
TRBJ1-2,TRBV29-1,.,SVEDFTQPYGYT
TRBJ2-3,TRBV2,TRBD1,ASSKDRGGSTDTQY
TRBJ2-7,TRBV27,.,ASSLSLGTAGATYEQY
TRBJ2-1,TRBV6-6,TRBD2,ASRDPTSGRDEQF
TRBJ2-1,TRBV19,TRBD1,ASSIAGQGAYNEQF
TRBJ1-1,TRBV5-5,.,ASSRESYTEAF
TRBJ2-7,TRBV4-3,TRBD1,ASSPGTGGTYEQY
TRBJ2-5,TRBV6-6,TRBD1,ASSSILDREETQY
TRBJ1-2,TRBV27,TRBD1,ASSLSGTGVYGYT
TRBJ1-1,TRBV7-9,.,ASTGGVNTEAF
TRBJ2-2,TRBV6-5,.,ASSYSWGTGELF
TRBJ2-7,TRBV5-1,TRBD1,ASSQTGSGEQY